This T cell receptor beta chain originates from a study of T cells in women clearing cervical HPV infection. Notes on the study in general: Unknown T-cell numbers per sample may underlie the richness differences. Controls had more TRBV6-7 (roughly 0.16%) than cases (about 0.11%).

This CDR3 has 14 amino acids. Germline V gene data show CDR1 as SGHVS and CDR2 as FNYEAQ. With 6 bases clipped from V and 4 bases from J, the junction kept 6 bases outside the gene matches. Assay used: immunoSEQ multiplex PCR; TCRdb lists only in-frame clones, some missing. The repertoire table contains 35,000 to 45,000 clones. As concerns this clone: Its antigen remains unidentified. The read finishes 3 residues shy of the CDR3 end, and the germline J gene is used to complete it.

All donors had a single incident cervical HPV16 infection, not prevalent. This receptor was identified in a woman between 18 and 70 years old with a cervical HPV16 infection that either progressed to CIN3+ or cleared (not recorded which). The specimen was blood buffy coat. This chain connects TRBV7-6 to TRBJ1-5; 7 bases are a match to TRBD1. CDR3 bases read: TGTGCCAGCAGTTTACAGGGGCGGAATCAGCCC. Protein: CASSLQGRNQP. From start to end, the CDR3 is CASSLQGRNQPQHF. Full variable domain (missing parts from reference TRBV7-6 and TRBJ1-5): GAGVSQSPRYKVTKRGQDVALRCDPISGHVSLYWYRQALGQGPEFLTYFNYEAQQDKSGLPNDRFSAERPEGSISTLTIQRTEQRDSAMYRCASSLQGRNQPQHFGDGTRLSIL.